The clone carrying this T cell receptor (beta chain) was seen a single time. Antigen unknown. This entry is derived from a study of vaccination effects on CD4 cells after COVID-19. The V gene lost 5 bases and the J gene lost 4 bases, with 11 bases spanning the gap. The CDR3 is 13 residues long. Generated by immunoSEQ multiplex PCR, the TCRdb table keeps only in-frame clones and is missing some. The sample consists of about 70,000 clones, roughly 80% of them appearing once. Upon completion of 10 to 11 days in culture, CD4+ T cells were isolated. The healthy vaccine recipients, who had no prior SARS-CoV-2 infection, showed negative nucleocapsid antibodies.

This chain uses TRBV12-3 or TRBV12-4 with TRBJ1-2; maybe TRBD1 (5 bases). The material sequenced was CD4+ T cells from PBMCs cultured without peptide, taken before COVID-19 vaccination. This clonotype was sampled from a human donor who received a COVID-19 vaccine. The CDR3 here is CASSPDDSYGYTF. CDR3 in DNA: TGTGCCAGCAGTCCGGACGACAGCTATGGCTACACCTTC.